The 24 T cell receptor beta chains listed next were all sequenced from one sample in a study of CD8 T cells in ankylosing spondylitis. Study-wide results and limits: Within ankylosing spondylitis blood, a TCR beta motif made up of roughly eight highly homologous variants appeared to be characteristic.

Their specific antigens are unknown. TCRdb re-called the 5' RACE reads through MiXCR, storing one row per CDR3 protein. This sample has 350,000 to 450,000 distinct CDR3 sequences, with roughly a quarter found just once. Sequenced input: blood, either unsorted or a sorted T cell fraction (not recorded which). The receptors were sampled from a male donor with ankylosing spondylitis.

This clonotype was detected only a few times. The chain recombines TRBV27 with TRBJ1-5, with 8 bases fitting TRBD1. V shed 5 bases, J shed 1 base, and the junction held 13 bases outside the gene matches. CDR1 and CDR2 (germline): MNHEY, SMNVEV (reference sequence). CDR3 size: 18 residues. Here the CDR3 reads CASSITRTGSLSNQPQHF. In DNA, the CDR3 is TGTGCCAGCAGTATCACCAGGACAGGGTCGTTGAGCAATCAGCCCCAGCATTTT.

This clonotype was found a few times. CDR3 in amino acids: CAISEAVGTANSPLHF. The CDR3 region has the DNA TGTGCCATCAGTGAGGCAGTGGGGACGGCCAATTCACCCCTCCACTTT. This sequence joins TRBV10-3 and TRBJ1-6; D might be TRBD1 (5 bases). This CDR3 is 16 amino acids long. The V gene's germline CDR1 is ENHRY and CDR2 SYGVKD. Trimming removed 2 bases at V and 7 bases at J, with 15 bases between.

This chain uses TRBV5-1 with TRBJ2-1, with D uncertain. Germline CDR1 SGHRS, CDR2 YFSETQ. The CDR3 length is 13 residues. Trimming removed 0 bases at V and 9 bases at J, with 10 bases between. CDR3 coding DNA: TGCGCCAGCAGCTTGGAAGCGAGATTTGAGCAGTTCTTC. Translated, it gives CASSLEARFEQFF. Together with reference TRBV5-1 and TRBJ2-1, the CDR3 gives the full variable domain: KAGVTQTPRYLIKTRGQQVTLSCSPISGHRSVSWYQQTPGQGLQFLFEYFSETQRNKGNFPGRFSGRQFSNSRSEMNVSTLELGDSALYLCASSLEARFEQFFGPGTRLTVL.

This clonotype was observed a handful of times. The chain employs TRBV7-2 and TRBJ2-1, with D perhaps matching TRBD1 or TRBD2 (5 bases each). Germline CDR1 reads SGHTA; CDR2 reads FQGNSA. The CDR3 extends over 15 amino acids. Deletions cut 0 bases from V and 1 base from J, with 7 bases between. CDR3 coding DNA: TGTGCCAGCAGCTTAGCGGGACGATCCTACAATGAGCAGTTCTTC. This codes for CASSLAGRSYNEQFF.

This clonotype was counted between two and nine times. The chain is built from TRBV5-1 and TRBJ2-1, with a possible D match to TRBD2 (5 bases). The CDR3 length is 16 residues. Germline V gives CDR1 SGHRS, CDR2 YFSETQ. V lost 0 bases, J lost 5 bases, and 15 bases lay in between. CDR3 sequence (DNA): TGCGCCAGCAGCTTGGAGGGTAGCGATACAGACAATGAGCAGTTCTTC. It specifies CASSLEGSDTDNEQFF.

This clonotype was observed a handful of times. This chain joins TRBV7-6 and TRBJ1-1; D remains unclear. Germline assignment: CDR1 SGHVS and CDR2 FNYEAQ. This CDR3 is built from 14 residues. Trimming removed 1 base from V and 10 bases from J, with 16 bases in between. The CDR3 DNA follows: TGTGCCAGCAGCTTAGGATCGGAAACGCCGGTAGCTTTCTTT. The encoded protein is CASSLGSETPVAFF.

This clonotype came up a few times. V gene TRBV20-1 combines with J gene TRBJ2-1, with D hard to call. V lost 0 bases to trimming and J lost 10 bases, with 10 bases between them. The CDR3 loop spans 12 amino acids. Germline V CDR1 and CDR2: DFQATT, SNEGSKA (reference sequence). The CDR3 nucleotides are TGCAGTGCTAGAGATAGACTCTCGGAGCAGTTCTTC. This codes for CSARDRLSEQFF.

This chain links TRBV11-2 with TRBJ2-7; 9 bases match TRBD1. Germline assignment: CDR1 SGHAT and CDR2 FQNNGV. V lost 5 bases, J lost 4 bases, and 6 bases stayed unmatched. The CDR3 has 14 residues. CDR3 region: CASSAGTGWYEQYV. Written as DNA, the CDR3 is TGTGCCAGCAGCGCCGGGACAGGGTGGTACGAGCAGTACGTC.

This clonotype showed up just a few times. V gene TRBV10-3 combines with J gene TRBJ1-4, with unresolved D. Trimming removed 4 bases from V and 0 bases from J, with 6 bases in between. The CDR3 has 14 amino acids. Per the germline V gene, CDR1 is ENHRY and CDR2 is SYGVKD. CDR3 in amino acids: CAISVSPTNEKLFF. CDR3 DNA sequence: TGTGCCATCAGTGTTAGCCCAACTAATGAAAAACTGTTTTTT.

This clonotype was found a few times. The chain employs TRBV12-3 or TRBV12-4 and TRBJ2-3, with D possibly matching TRBD1 (6 bases). Trimming took 5 bases from V and 4 from J, leaving 22 bases between them. CDR3 length: 17 amino acids. CDR3 region: CASSQLRQAQSSDTQYF. DNA of the CDR3: TGTGCCAGCAGTCAACTCCGACAGGCTCAATCTTCAGATACGCAGTATTTT.

This clonotype was observed a few times. The genes are TRBV12-3 or TRBV12-4 and TRBJ1-2, with 9 positions matching TRBD1. The CDR3 spans 14 residues. The J segment lost 2 bases and the V segment lost 9 bases, leaving 7 bases of the junction unmatched. The CDR3 sequence is CASVLTGGNYGYTF. The DNA of the CDR3 is TGTGCCAGTGTGTTGACAGGGGGGAACTATGGCTACACCTTC.

The rearrangement links TRBV15 to TRBJ2-1; D gene ambiguous. The CDR3 sequence is 13 residues long. Germline CDR1 LNHNV, CDR2 YYDKDF (reference sequence). V lost 0 bases to trimming and J lost 10 bases, with 10 bases between them. The CDR3 nucleotides read TGTGCCACCAGCAGAGATGGCTTCGGCGAGCAGTTCTTC. Amino acid sequence: CATSRDGFGEQFF. The whole variable domain, filled in from reference TRBV15 and TRBJ2-1, reads DAMVIQNPRYQVTQFGKPVTLSCSQTLNHNVMYWYQQKSSQAPKLLFHYYDKDFNNEADTPDNFQSRRPNTSFCFLDIRSPGLGDTAMYLCATSRDGFGEQFFGPGTRLTVL.

The chain recombines TRBV24-1 with TRBJ2-3; D is uncertain. The CDR3 runs to 13 residues. The germline V and J ends were trimmed by 3 bases and 2 bases, with 5 bases remaining between them. Germline lookup yields CDR1 KGHDR and CDR2 SFDVKD. Here the CDR3 reads CATSDHHTDTQYF. CDR3 coding DNA: TGTGCCACCAGTGATCACCACACAGATACGCAGTATTTT.

The V call is TRBV7-9, the J call TRBJ1-5; D ambiguous. CDR3 size: 14 residues. Trimming stripped 4 bases from V and 7 bases from J, with 14 bases between. The germline V gene has CDR1 SEHNR and CDR2 FQNEAQ (reference sequence). CDR3 sequence (DNA): TGTGCCAGCAGCTCCTCCGACGATTGGCAGCCCCAGCATTTT. Protein product: CASSSSDDWQPQHF.

The chain combines TRBV5-1 with TRBJ2-5, with D unresolved. The V end lost 0 bases, the J end lost 5 bases, and 14 bases lay between the germline ends. The CDR3 is 15 amino acids. Germline CDR1 is SGHRS and CDR2 is YFSETQ. CDR3: CASSLDATRIETQYF. The CDR3 DNA reads as TGCGCCAGCAGCTTGGATGCGACAAGGATCGAGACCCAGTACTTC. Variable domain in full (rest from reference TRBV5-1 and TRBJ2-5): KAGVTQTPRYLIKTRGQQVTLSCSPISGHRSVSWYQQTPGQGLQFLFEYFSETQRNKGNFPGRFSGRQFSNSRSEMNVSTLELGDSALYLCASSLDATRIETQYFGPGTRLLVL.

This chain joins TRBV11-2 and TRBJ2-3; D possibly corresponds to TRBD1 (5 bases). The germline gives CDR1 SGHAT, CDR2 FQNNGV. This CDR3 has 16 amino acids. V lost 2 bases and J 0 bases, leaving 12 bases between the germline ends. Here the CDR3 reads CASSLLGVGSTDTQYF. Here the CDR3 DNA reads TGTGCCAGCAGCTTACTAGGGGTGGGAAGCACAGATACGCAGTATTTT.

This chain's CDR3 is CAWSPQYTGELFF. CDR3 in DNA: TGTGCCTGGAGTCCCCAGTACACCGGGGAGCTGTTTTTT. V and J are TRBV30 and TRBJ2-2; D not certain. The CDR3 consists of 13 residues. Trimming stripped 2 bases from V and 3 bases from J, with 7 bases between. Germline lookup yields CDR1 GTSNPN and CDR2 SVGIG (reference sequence).

This chain joins TRBV15 and TRBJ2-1; TRBD1 aligns across 10 bases. Trimming removed 3 bases from V and 0 bases from J; junction bases left unmatched: 5. The CDR3 is 17 residues long. The germline CDR1 and CDR2 sequences are LNHNV and YYDKDF (reference sequence). The CDR3 here is CATSRGTGDSSYNEQFF. In DNA form, the CDR3 reads TGTGCCACCAGCAGGGGGACAGGGGACAGCTCCTACAATGAGCAGTTCTTC.

In this sample, this clonotype turned up a few times. The CDR3 here is CASSPGREAGSYNEQFF. As DNA, the CDR3 is TGCGCCAGCAGTCCCGGGAGGGAAGCGGGATCATACAATGAGCAGTTCTTC. The chain employs TRBV5-1 and TRBJ2-1, with 8 bases fitting TRBD2. The germline V gene has CDR1 SGHRS and CDR2 YFSETQ. J gave up 4 bases and V 5 bases, and 14 bases lay outside the gene matches. The CDR3 loop spans 17 amino acids.

The rearrangement joins TRBV25-1 to TRBJ1-1; D call uncertain. There are 13 residues in the CDR3. Germline values: CDR1 MGHDK, CDR2 SYGVNS. Trimming shortened V by 6 bases and J by 3 bases, and 11 bases separated the two germline ends. This CDR3 reads CASSREVDTEAFF. The DNA for the CDR3 is TGTGCCAGCAGCCGGGAGGTGGACACTGAAGCTTTCTTT. Combining the CDR3 with reference TRBV25-1 and TRBJ1-1 gives the whole variable domain EADIYQTPRYLVIGTGKKITLECSQTMGHDKMYWYQQDPGMELHLIHYSYGVNSTEKGDLSSESTVSRIRTEHFPLTLESARPSHTSQYLCASSREVDTEAFFGQGTRLTVV.

The V and J genes are TRBV24-1 and TRBJ2-1; D gene unclear. Trimming removed 6 bases from V and 7 bases from J, with 18 bases in between. The CDR3 is 15 amino acids. The germline V gene has CDR1 KGHDR and CDR2 SFDVKD. CDR3 in amino acids: CATSSSSPGPNEQFF. CDR3 nucleotide sequence: TGTGCCACCAGTTCCTCGTCACCGGGTCCGAATGAGCAGTTCTTC.

J is TRBJ1-1 and V is TRBV19, with 7 bases fitting TRBD1. CDR1 LNHDA and CDR2 SQIVND come from the germline V gene (reference sequence). The J segment lost 1 base and the V segment lost 4 bases, leaving 3 bases of the junction unmatched. The CDR3 is 14 amino acids. In DNA form, the CDR3 reads TGTGCCAGTAGTACAGGACAGGCGAACACTGAAGCTTTCTTT. Protein sequence: CASSTGQANTEAFF.

The chain is built from TRBV7-2 and TRBJ2-7, with TRBD2 identical over 7 bases. The trim removed 5 bases at V and 0 bases at J, leaving 7 bases unmatched. Per the germline V gene, CDR1 is SGHTA and CDR2 is FQGNSA. This CDR3 region has 15 residues. The CDR3 loop reads CASSRRLADSYEQYF. The CDR3 DNA follows: TGTGCCAGCAGCCGACGACTAGCAGACTCCTACGAGCAGTACTTC.

This chain uses TRBV27 with TRBJ2-1; the D gene is possibly TRBD2 (6 bases). The CDR3 is 14 residues long. CDR1 and CDR2 (germline): MNHEY, SMNVEV (reference sequence). V shed 7 bases and J shed 5 bases, with 15 bases lying between them. The CDR3: CASTGSGRHNEQFF. As DNA, the CDR3 is TGTGCCAGCACCGGATCCGGGAGACACAATGAGCAGTTCTTC.